This TCR beta chain emerged from a study of cytomegalovirus exposure and HLA in healthy donors. Notes on the study in general: Later work found most CMV-associated TCR beta chains apparently HLA-restricted. Confirmation was obtained in vitro that a few CMV-associated chains are specific for CMV antigens. Productive rates of about 90% or about 30% were seen for most TCR beta V segments in an earlier analysis.

The CDR3 has 14 residues. The germline CDR1 and CDR2 sequences are MDHEN and SYDVKM. Trimming stripped 3 bases from V and 5 bases from J, with 11 bases between. PCR was performed using 60 Vbeta and 13 Jbeta primers. Profiled with immunoSEQ multiplex PCR; TCRdb holds only in-frame clones, not every one. Here the sample spans 99,000 or so clones, approximately 80% being singletons. Concerning this clone itself: Its antigen remains unidentified.

This chain links TRBV28 with TRBJ1-5, with a weak D call TRBD1 (6 bases). This sequence was found in a female donor in good health and CMV-seropositive. Specimen: PBMCs. The CDR3 loop reads CASSLSGVYQPQHF. DNA for the CDR3: TGTGCCAGCAGTTTGTCAGGGGTCTATCAGCCCCAGCATTTT.